This T cell receptor beta chain was recorded in a study of blood T cell repertoires in COVID-19. Background on the study: The analysed material was cDNA or gDNA that came from T cells, B-cell-depleted T cells, or PBMCs.

The data were produced by immunoSEQ multiplex PCR, yet TCRdb's version contains in-frame clones alone and is incomplete. Among some 220,000 clones listed, around 81% were seen once. Between the trimmed V and J ends, which lost 3 bases and 6 bases, there was a span of 22 bases. Germline CDR1 is KGHDR and CDR2 is SFDVKD. This CDR3 is built from 17 residues. This receptor was obtained from a woman aged 55-70 years with active or convalescent COVID-19. Input material: peripheral blood. V usage is TRBV24-1 and J usage is TRBJ1-2; a weak D match, TRBD1 (5 bases). The CDR3 sequence is CATSDPRVSQAGHGYTF. CDR3 coding DNA: TGTGCCACCAGTGATCCCAGGGTGTCACAAGCTGGGCATGGCTACACCTTC.